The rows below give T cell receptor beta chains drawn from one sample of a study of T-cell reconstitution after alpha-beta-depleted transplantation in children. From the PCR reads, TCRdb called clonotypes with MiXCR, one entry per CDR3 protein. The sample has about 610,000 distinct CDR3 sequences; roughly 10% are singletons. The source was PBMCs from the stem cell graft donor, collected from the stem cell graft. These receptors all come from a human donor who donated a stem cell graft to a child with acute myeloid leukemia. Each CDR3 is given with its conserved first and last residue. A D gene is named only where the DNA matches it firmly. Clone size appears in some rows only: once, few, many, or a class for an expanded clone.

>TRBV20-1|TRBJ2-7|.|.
TGCAGTGCCCAAGGGTTGTTGGGGGAGCAGTACTTC
CSAQGLLGEQYF
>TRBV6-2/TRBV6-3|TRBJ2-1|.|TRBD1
TGTGCCAGCAGAGGGGGACAGTACAATGAGCAGTTCTTC
CASRGGQYNEQFF
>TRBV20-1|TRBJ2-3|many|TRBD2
TGCAGTGCTAGAGGGAGGGTCGGGGGACTAGCGGGAACAGATACGCAGTATTTT
CSARGRVGGLAGTDTQYF
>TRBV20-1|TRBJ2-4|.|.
TGCAGTGCTAGAGACCGGCAGGGGGGAAACATTCAGTACTTC
CSARDRQGGNIQYF
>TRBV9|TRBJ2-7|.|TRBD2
TGTGCCAGCAGCGAGGGACTAGCGGAAGAGGGGGAGCAGTACTTC
CASSEGLAEEGEQYF
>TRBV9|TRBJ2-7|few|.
TGTGCCAGCAGCGTAGAGGGCTACGCCTACGAGCAGTACTTC
CASSVEGYAYEQYF
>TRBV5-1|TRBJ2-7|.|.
TGCGCCACCCCGGACCGGCCCTACGAGCAGTACTTC
CATPDRPYEQYF
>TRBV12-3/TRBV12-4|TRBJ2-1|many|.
TGTGCCAGCAGCACGACCGGGAGTAGCTACAATGAGCAGTTCTTC
CASSTTGSSYNEQFF
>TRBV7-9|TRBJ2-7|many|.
TGTGCCAGCAGCCATAGCGGAGCTCAATCCTACGAGCAGTACTTC
CASSHSGAQSYEQYF
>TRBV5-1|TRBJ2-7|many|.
TGCGCCAGCAGCTATTCACCGGCCCCCTACGAGCAGTACTTC
CASSYSPAPYEQYF
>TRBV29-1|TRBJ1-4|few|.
TGCAGCGGCCGGACAGTTAATGAAAAACTGTTTTTT
CSGRTVNEKLFF
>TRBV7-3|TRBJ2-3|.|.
TGTGCCAGCAGCGACCAGGTGATGACAGATACGCAGTATTTT
CASSDQVMTDTQYF
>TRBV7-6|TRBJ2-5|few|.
TGTGCCAGCAGTGGGTTCCTTAGAGAGACCCAGTACTTC
CASSGFLRETQYF
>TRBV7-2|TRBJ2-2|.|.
TGTGCCAGCAGCCCACCGCGCGGGACCACCGGGGAGCTGTTTTTT
CASSPPRGTTGELFF
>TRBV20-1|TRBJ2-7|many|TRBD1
TGCAGTGCAACCCGACAGGGTAGGAACGAGCAGTACTTC
CSATRQGRNEQYF
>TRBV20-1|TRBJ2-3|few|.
TGCAGTGCTAGAGTTGGCAGGGATACCACAGATACGCAGTATTTT
CSARVGRDTTDTQYF
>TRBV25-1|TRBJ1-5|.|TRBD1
TGTGCCAGGAGTTGGACGGGACAGAATCAGCCCCAGCATTTT
CARSWTGQNQPQHF
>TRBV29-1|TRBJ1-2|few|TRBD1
TGCAGCGTTCCCACATGGACAGGGGGAGGCTACACCTTC
CSVPTWTGGGYTF
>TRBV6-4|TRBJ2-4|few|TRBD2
TGTGCCAGCAGTCCAGGACTAGCGGGAGTTTTAGCCAAAAACATTCAGTACTTC
CASSPGLAGVLAKNIQYF
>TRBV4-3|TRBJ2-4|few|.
TGCGCCAGCAGCCAATCGATGGAGTGGGGGAACATTCAGTACTTC
CASSQSMEWGNIQYF
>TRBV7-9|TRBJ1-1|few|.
TGTGCCAGCAGCTTTGACAGGTCCAGCACTGAAGCTTTCTTT
CASSFDRSSTEAFF
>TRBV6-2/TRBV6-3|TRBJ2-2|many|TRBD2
TGTGCCAGCAGTTACTTCGGTAGCGGGACGAACACCGGGGAGCTGTTTTTT
CASSYFGSGTNTGELFF
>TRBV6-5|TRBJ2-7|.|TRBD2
TGTGCCAGCAGTCACCTTAGCGGGAGCAGCTACGAGCAGTACTTC
CASSHLSGSSYEQYF
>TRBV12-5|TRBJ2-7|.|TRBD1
TGTGCTAGTGGTCCCACGGGACAGGGGGCCCACGAGCAGTACTTC
CASGPTGQGAHEQYF
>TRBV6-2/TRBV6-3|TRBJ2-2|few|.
TGTGCCAGCGCACGCACCGGGGAGCTGTTTTTT
CASARTGELFF
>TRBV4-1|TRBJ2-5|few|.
TGCGCCAGCAGCCAAGGGTCGGGACGATCCGAAGAGACCCAGTACTTC
CASSQGSGRSEETQYF
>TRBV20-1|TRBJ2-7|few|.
TGCAGCACTACTACCGACTACGAGCAGTACTTC
CSTTTDYEQYF
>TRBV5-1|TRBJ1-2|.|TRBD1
TGCGCCAGCAGCTTGGCCCCCAATCAGGGGGCGTATGGCTACACCTTC
CASSLAPNQGAYGYTF
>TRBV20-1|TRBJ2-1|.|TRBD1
TGCAGTGCTAGAGATAGGACAGGGCTTGATGAGCAGTTCTTC
CSARDRTGLDEQFF
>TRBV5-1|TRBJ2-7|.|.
TGCGCCAGCAGTCCTGATCCAGGCTACGAGCAGTACTTC
CASSPDPGYEQYF
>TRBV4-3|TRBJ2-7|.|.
TGCGCCAGCAGCCAGACAGATCCGGGGGAGCAGTACTTC
CASSQTDPGEQYF
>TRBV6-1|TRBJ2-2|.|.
TGTGCCAGCAGAGGACTCCACAACACCGGGGAGCTGTTTTTT
CASRGLHNTGELFF
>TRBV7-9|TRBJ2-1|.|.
TGTGCCAGCATAAGGAACCGGGGGTCTGATGAGCAGTTCTTC
CASIRNRGSDEQFF
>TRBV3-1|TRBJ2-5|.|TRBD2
TGTGCCAGCAGCCTACGGAGCGGGAGAGAAGTTGAGACCCAGTACTTC
CASSLRSGREVETQYF
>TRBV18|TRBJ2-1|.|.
TGTGCCAGCTCACCCTCAGGGCTAGTGGGCAATGAGCAGTTCTTC
CASSPSGLVGNEQFF
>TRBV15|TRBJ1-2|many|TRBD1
TGTGCCACCAGCAGTACAGGGGGGTATGGCTACACCTTC
CATSSTGGYGYTF
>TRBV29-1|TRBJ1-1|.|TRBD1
TGCAGCGCCCAGCGGGACGACAGGGCCGATGAAGCTTTCTTT
CSAQRDDRADEAFF
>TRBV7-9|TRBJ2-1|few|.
TGTGCCAGCAGCTTAGCCGGGTGGTACAATGAGCAGTTCTTC
CASSLAGWYNEQFF
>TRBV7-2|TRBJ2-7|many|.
TGTGCCAGCTCTAACCGGGGCGGAGTAGAGCAGTACTTC
CASSNRGGVEQYF
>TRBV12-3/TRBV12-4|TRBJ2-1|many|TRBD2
TGTGCCAGCAGTTCGGGAGGGGAGCAGTTCTTC
CASSSGGEQFF
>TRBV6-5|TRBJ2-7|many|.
TGTGCCAGCACCGACAGGAACGAGCAGTACTTC
CASTDRNEQYF
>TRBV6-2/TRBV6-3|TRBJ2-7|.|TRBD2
TGTGCCAGCCGTCTCAAGAACTCACGGAAGGAAAGGACTAGCGGGAGGGCAAACGAGCAGTACTTC
CASRLKNSRKERTSGRANEQYF
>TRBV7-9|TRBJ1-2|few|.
TGTGCCAGCAGCTTGACGGGGCAGAGCTATGGCTACACCTTC
CASSLTGQSYGYTF
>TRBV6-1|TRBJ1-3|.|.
TGTGCCAGCAGTCCAGGGAGGGCGCCTGGAAACACCATATATTTT
CASSPGRAPGNTIYF
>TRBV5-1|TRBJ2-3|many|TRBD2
TGCGCCAGCAGCTTGGCGGCTAGCGGGTCCACAGATACGCAGTATTTT
CASSLAASGSTDTQYF
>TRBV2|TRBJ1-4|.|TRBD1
TGTGCCAGCAGTCGGGACAGCAATAATGAAAAACTGTTTTTT
CASSRDSNNEKLFF
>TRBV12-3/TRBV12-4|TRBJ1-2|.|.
TGTGCCAGCAGTCCCGTGCTCGGAGTTGGCTACACCTTC
CASSPVLGVGYTF
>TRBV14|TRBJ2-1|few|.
TGTGCCAGCAGCCAAAGGGGGGGAGCGGACAATGAGCAGTTCTTC
CASSQRGGADNEQFF